This T cell receptor beta chain was obtained from a study of cytomegalovirus exposure and HLA in healthy donors. Study-wide points: It emerged from a later analysis that several of the most significant clusters appeared to be linked to common viral pathogens. Cytomegalovirus association was listed for about 160 TCR beta chains.

About this clone: The antigen is undetermined.

The CDR3 consists of 14 residues. V lost 6 bases, J lost 2 bases, and 14 bases lay in between. CDR1 SGHTA and CDR2 FQGNSA come from the germline V gene. PCR employed 60 Vbeta and 13 Jbeta primers. Using immunoSEQ multiplex PCR, the repertoire was profiled, and TCRdb retains in-frame clones only, with some absent. The sample consists of some 33,000 clones, about three fifths of them appearing once. This clonotype originated in a middle-aged man in good health and CMV-seropositive. The chain recombines TRBV7-2 with TRBJ2-7; D unclear. Sample: PBMCs. CDR3 region: CASSISRTAYEQYF. CDR3 in DNA: TGTGCCAGCAGTATCTCGCGTACAGCCTACGAGCAGTACTTC.